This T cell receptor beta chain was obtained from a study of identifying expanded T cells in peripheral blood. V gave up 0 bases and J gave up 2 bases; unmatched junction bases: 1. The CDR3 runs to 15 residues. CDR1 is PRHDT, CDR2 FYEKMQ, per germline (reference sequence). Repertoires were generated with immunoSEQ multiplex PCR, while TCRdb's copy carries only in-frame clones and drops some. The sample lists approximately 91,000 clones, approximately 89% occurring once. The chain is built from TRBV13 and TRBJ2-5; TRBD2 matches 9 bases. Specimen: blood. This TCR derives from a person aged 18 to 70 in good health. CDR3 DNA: TGTGCCAGCAGCTTAGGACTAGCGGGTCAAGAGACCCAGTACTTC. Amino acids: CASSLGLAGQETQYF.